These 21 T cell receptor beta chains came from one sample sequenced in a study of shared clonotypes between healthy human individuals. TCRdb keeps only in-frame clones here, not all; method: immunoSEQ multiplex PCR. The sample includes 2 million to 2.5 million clones, roughly 95% of them seen just once. The sample taken for sequencing was naive CD4+ T cells sorted from blood. The subset: CD45RA+ positively selected. The receptor set was obtained from a young man in good health.

The rearrangement uses TRBV2 and TRBJ2-7; 12 positions agree with TRBD1. The CDR3 runs to 15 residues. Germline CDR1 is SNHLY and CDR2 is FYNNEI. V gave up 4 bases and J gave up 7 bases; unmatched junction bases: 8. In nucleotides, the CDR3 is TGTGCCAGCAGTGTTCGGGACAGGGGGCCGGGGGAGCAGTACTTC. Its protein product is CASSVRDRGPGEQYF.

Only one count was recorded for this clone. The J gene is TRBJ1-1, the V gene TRBV28, with 7 bases aligning to TRBD1. Trimming at V came to 6 bases and at J to 8 bases, leaving 15 bases not matched to a gene. CDR3 length: 15 amino acids. Germline V CDR1 and CDR2: MDHEN, SYDVKM. This chain's CDR3 is CASRPTTGVVGEAFF. In nucleotides, the CDR3 is TGTGCCAGCAGGCCAACTACAGGGGTCGTAGGGGAAGCTTTCTTT.

This rearrangement joins TRBV11-2 to TRBJ1-1; tentatively, D is TRBD1 (5 bases). CDR3 size: 14 residues. The V end lost 5 bases, the J end lost 1 base, and 11 bases lay between the germline ends. In germline, CDR1 is SGHAT, CDR2 FQNNGV. This CDR3 is CASSLGLANTEAFF. The CDR3 DNA follows: TGTGCCAGCAGCCTGGGACTCGCGAACACTGAAGCTTTCTTT.

Only one count was recorded for this clone. CDR3 amino acids: CASSLSFSYEQYF. The CDR3 nucleotides read TGTGCCAGCAGCTTGAGTTTCTCCTACGAGCAGTACTTC. The chain joins TRBV5-6 to TRBJ2-7, with D unclear. Per the germline V gene, CDR1 is SGHDT and CDR2 is YYEEEE. Trimming removed 1 base from V and 0 bases from J, with 5 bases in between. The CDR3 consists of 13 residues.

This clone was observed once. The chain combines TRBV5-6 with TRBJ2-3; 8 bases fit TRBD1. Germline V gene data show CDR1 as SGHDT and CDR2 as YYEEEE. This CDR3 is 15 amino acids long. V shed 2 bases, J shed 4 bases, and the junction held 6 bases outside the gene matches. The CDR3 DNA is TGTGCCAGCAGCTTCCAGGGGGCGTTGGCAGATACGCAGTATTTT. Protein product: CASSFQGALADTQYF.

On this clone itself: Within the sample, other DNA sequences also encode this same CDR3. The chain employs TRBV2 and TRBJ1-5; no definite D call. Germline lookup yields CDR1 SNHLY and CDR2 FYNNEI. CDR3 size: 13 residues. Trimming removed 4 bases at V and 1 base at J, with 5 bases between. The CDR3 DNA reads TGTGCCAGCAGTGGAGAAAGCAATCAGCCCCAGCATTTT. Protein: CASSGESNQPQHF.

Regarding this clone: Different DNA sequences within this sample yield the same CDR3. This chain uses TRBV5-1 with TRBJ2-3, with no clear D. Germline CDR1 SGHRS, CDR2 YFSETQ. The V gene lost 7 bases and the J gene lost 2 bases, with 14 bases spanning the gap. There are 14 residues in the CDR3. Here the CDR3 DNA reads TGCGCCAGCTCTCTCTCGGGTTACACAGATACGCAGTATTTT. The encoded protein is CASSLSGYTDTQYF.

The J gene is TRBJ2-7, the V gene TRBV15; no definite D call. This CDR3 spans 14 amino acids. V was clipped by 0 bases and J by 1 base, with 7 bases between them. Germline assignment: CDR1 LNHNV and CDR2 YYDKDF (reference sequence). The DNA of the CDR3 is TGTGCCACCAGCAGAGATATGGGGTCCTACGAGCAGTACTTC. It encodes CATSRDMGSYEQYF.

V and J are TRBV14 and TRBJ2-7, with D perhaps matching TRBD1 or TRBD2 (5 bases each). The CDR3 has 14 amino acids. CDR1 and CDR2 from the germline V gene are SGHDN and FVKESK. Between the trimmed V and J ends, which lost 2 bases and 5 bases, there was a span of 13 bases. The CDR3 bases are TGTGCCAGCAGCCAATGGGGGAATTACCACGAGCAGTACTTC. Protein sequence: CASSQWGNYHEQYF.

This clone was counted a single time. The genes are TRBV4-3 and TRBJ2-1; TRBD1 aligns across 12 bases. V lost 0 bases to trimming and J lost 8 bases; unmatched junction nucleotides: 5. The CDR3 sequence is 16 residues long. Per germline, CDR1 LGHNA and CDR2 YSLEER. DNA for the CDR3: TGCGCCAGCAGCCAAGATTCGGGACAGGGGGCTGATGAGCAGTTCTTC. Translated, it gives CASSQDSGQGADEQFF.

About this clone itself: The same CDR3 is also encoded by other DNA sequences in this sample. V and J are TRBV7-2 and TRBJ2-5; 7 nucleotides line up with TRBD1. There are 13 residues in the CDR3. CDR1 SGHTA and CDR2 FQGNSA come from the germline V gene. Trimming cost V 6 bases and J 2 bases; bases outside gene matches: 3. The CDR3 protein is CASRRTGQETQYF. The CDR3, as DNA: TGTGCCAGCAGACGGACAGGACAAGAGACCCAGTACTTC.

Turning to this clone: This same CDR3 is encoded by further DNA sequences in the sample. The rearrangement links TRBV7-2 to TRBJ2-2; D unclear. This CDR3 spans 12 amino acids. Germline V gene lookup returns CDR1 SGHTA and CDR2 FQGNSA. Trimming removed 4 bases at V and 0 bases at J, with 0 bases between. The CDR3 sequence is CASSSNTGELFF. CDR3 DNA: TGTGCCAGCAGCTCGAACACCGGGGAGCTGTTTTTT.

The chain couples TRBV5-1 to TRBJ2-3; the match to TRBD2 covers 10 bases. The CDR3 is 14 amino acids. Germline V lookup: CDR1 SGHRS, CDR2 YFSETQ. V shed 7 bases, J shed 2 bases, and the junction held 4 bases outside the gene matches. The DNA for the CDR3 is TGCGCCAGCGCAACTAGCGGGAACACAGATACGCAGTATTTT. It yields the protein CASATSGNTDTQYF.

The chain has TRBV7-8 and TRBJ2-5; D is tentatively TRBD1 or TRBD2 (5 bases each). The CDR3 has 14 amino acids. With 6 bases removed from V and 10 bases from J, the gap between germline ends came to 21 bases. Germline V gene data show CDR1 as SGHVS and CDR2 as FQNEAQ. The CDR3 protein is CASRETRGYGVQYF. CDR3 sequence (DNA): TGTGCCAGCAGAGAAACCCGGGGCTATGGGGTCCAGTACTTC.

The chain uses TRBV2 and TRBJ1-2, with D tentatively TRBD1 (6 bases). The V end was cut by 5 bases, the J end by 5 bases, with 12 bases between. Germline V gene sequence: CDR1 SNHLY, CDR2 FYNNEI. This CDR3 is built from 13 residues. The CDR3 bases are TGTGCCAGCAGTCCGGGGACACCGTATGGCTACACCTTC. Its protein is CASSPGTPYGYTF.

The V and J genes are TRBV5-1 and TRBJ2-7; TRBD1 aligns across 8 bases. This CDR3 contains 17 residues. Per the germline V gene, CDR1 is SGHRS and CDR2 is YFSETQ. The J segment lost 3 bases and the V segment lost 2 bases, leaving 13 bases of the junction unmatched. The CDR3 region has the DNA TGCGCCAGCAGCTTTGGGGCCAGGGGACAGGCCCACTACGAGCAGTACTTC. Encoded protein: CASSFGARGQAHYEQYF.

The V gene is TRBV19, the J gene TRBJ2-7, with D possibly being TRBD1 (5 bases). CDR1 and CDR2 from the germline V gene are LNHDA and SQIVND (reference sequence). This CDR3 is built from 16 residues. V was trimmed by 6 bases and J by 1 base, leaving 19 bases between them. CDR3: CASSPGARALSYEQYF. The DNA of the CDR3 is TGTGCCAGTAGCCCTGGGGCCAGGGCCCTTTCCTACGAGCAGTACTTC.

The chain links TRBV6-4 to TRBJ2-3, with D uncertain. CDR1 and CDR2 from the germline V gene are MRHNA and SNTAGT. The length of the CDR3 is 14 residues. V lost 3 bases, J lost 0 bases, and 7 bases lay in between. CDR3 nucleotides: TGTGCCAGCAGTGATGTGGGGAGCACAGATACGCAGTATTTT. It translates to CASSDVGSTDTQYF.

The rearrangement links TRBV5-8 to TRBJ2-7; 7 bases are a match to TRBD1. Germline values: CDR1 SGHTS, CDR2 YDEGEE. J lost 1 base, V lost 4 bases, and 11 bases had no gene match. This CDR3 has 16 residues. CDR3 residues: CASSLRRRDSSYEQYF. CDR3 DNA: TGTGCCAGCAGCCTACGGCGCCGGGACAGTTCCTACGAGCAGTACTTC.

The rearrangement links TRBV5-1 to TRBJ2-7; 9 nucleotides line up with TRBD2. J lost 5 bases, V lost 4 bases, and 7 bases had no gene match. This CDR3 is built from 14 residues. Per the germline V gene, CDR1 is SGHRS and CDR2 is YFSETQ. The CDR3 coding sequence is TGCGCCAGCAGCCCCAGCGGGGGGCGCCACGAGCAGTACTTC. Translated: CASSPSGGRHEQYF.

Concerning this clone: The same CDR3 also results from other DNA sequences found in this sample. The chain recombines TRBV7-2 with TRBJ2-7; tentative D call: TRBD2 (6 bases). The V and J ends lost 1 base and 3 bases respectively, with 10 bases between them. Germline loops: CDR1 SGHTA, CDR2 FQGNSA. The CDR3 contains 14 residues. CDR3 region: CASSLGLASYEQYF. The CDR3 DNA follows: TGTGCCAGCAGCTTAGGGCTAGCGAGCTACGAGCAGTACTTC.